The T cell receptor beta chain under discussion was sequenced for a study of T cells in Graves' hyperthyroidism and ophthalmopathy (dated by TCRdb to the late 2010s). Regarding the complete study: Peripheral blood was collected at initial diagnosis, before any treatment. TCR V-J signatures able to tell the groups apart were searched for in a discovery cohort of some 100 patients, of whom fewer than 45 had Graves' ophthalmopathy and around 56 had stable Graves' hyperthyroidism. The study also compared thyroid tissue and blood T-cell repertoires from 6 or 7 Graves' hyperthyroidism patients. The paper reports TCR Vbeta CDR3 sequencing of over 130 peripheral blood samples: around 41 ophthalmopathy, roughly 80 hyperthyroidism and approximately 17 progressor patients. Prospective prediction of ophthalmopathy was tested in an independent validation cohort consisting of 18 hyperthyroidism patients and 15 or so patients who later progressed to ophthalmopathy. For training and testing, the 95 to 100 patients in the discovery cohort were randomly divided in a 7:3 ratio. After blood sampling, hyperthyroidism patients were treated with methimazole at a starting dose of 30 mg daily, and ophthalmopathy patients were treated with high-dose intravenous methylprednisolone.

Relative to germline, V is 1 base shorter and J is 3 bases shorter, with 9 bases between their ends. Per the germline V gene (reference sequence), GTSNPN is the CDR1 and SVGIG is the CDR2. From cysteine to phenylalanine, the CDR3 is 14 amino acids long. Only the CDR3 DNA is retained, 42 bases long and in frame from the first base. On the study overall, not on this receptor specifically: No statistical method was used to fix the sample size in advance, and group allocation was not hidden from the investigators. Ophthalmopathy was separated from stable hyperthyroidism by a 13 V-J signature model, with 85% to 90% sensitivity and just over 81% specificity obtained in cross-validation and 80%/75% obtained in testing. Blood samples also contained most of the expanded thyroid clonotypes (frequency above 0.001), which suggests that blood repertoires may reflect thyroid immune responses. During validation, the model predicted progression to ophthalmopathy a median of approximately 6 months ahead of onset, with just under 71% sensitivity and 72% to 80% specificity.

The TCR beta CDR3 regions were amplified from RNA transcripts. The first round of RT-PCR for the TCR CDR3 was performed with the HTBI primer set and the Qiagen OneStep RT-PCR kit. Libraries were constructed in a second round of multiplex PCR, after which size selection and purification were performed. Libraries were sequenced paired-end with 100 bp reads on an Illumina HiSeq2000. On the authors' methods: SOAPnuke was used to process the raw data, removing reads that contained adapters or uncalled bases, had a mean Phred below 15, or lacked an exact match to the constant primer or identifier. High-quality paired reads were merged with COPE v1.2.5, and unique nucleotide sequences were defined as clonotypes. MiTCR v1.1 was used to align clonotypes to the IMGT TRBV, TRBD and TRBJ reference segments. Analysis was restricted to V-J combinations with a frequency above 0.0001, which covered 99.2% of repertoires. The TCS score was defined as F50 (clonal expansion) divided by E x V (chaos), with BLOSUM62-based TCRdist calculated between CDR3 peptides within each V-J. Welch's t-statistics and random forest reduced just over 500 V-J features to 13, which were used in a naive Bayes classifier (R e1071). TCRdb passed the public sequencing reads through fastp at Q25 and MiXCR, retaining productive beta sequences. Entries are consolidated by CDR3 protein sequence, retaining the most common genes and DNA. TCRdb's processing, not the authors' own work, is the source of the V and J calls. Counted in this sample were hundreds of thousands of distinct CDR3 sequences; more than 11% of them appeared once. Together, the top ten hold 5.8% of the sample.

About this clonotype: Its cognate antigen has yet to be identified. Qualities for individual bases were not recorded, and no much larger clone is one base off.

Hyperthyroidism patients were newly diagnosed, had a disease duration of under 2 months, and were aged 18 to 65 years. Patients with uncontrolled infections, other autoimmune diseases, pregnancy or lactation were excluded. Diagnoses were based on clinical symptoms, serum thyroxine and TRAb, thyroid ultrasound and orbital computed tomography. For progressor patients, blood was drawn at the first diagnosis of hyperthyroidism, before any ophthalmopathy symptoms had appeared. Ficoll-Paque density gradient centrifugation was used to isolate PBMCs from about 10 ml of fresh peripheral blood. Patients classed as progressors first received a Graves' hyperthyroidism diagnosis and then went on to develop ophthalmopathy during follow-up. Total RNA was extracted using Trizol reagent, and RNA quality was assessed on an Agilent 2100 Bioanalyzer.

The rearranged segments are TRBV30 and TRBJ1-4; tentative D gene TRBD1, with 5 bases matching. The sample taken for sequencing was blood. This receptor was identified in a young woman with Graves' hyperthyroidism that later progressed to Graves' ophthalmopathy. The DNA sequence is as follows: TGTGCCTGGAGTGGTGACAGATCTAATGAAAAACTGTTTTTT. This gives the protein CAWSGDRSNEKLFF.